Sequencing of this T cell receptor beta chain was carried out in a study of cytomegalovirus exposure and HLA in healthy donors. Germline CDR1 and CDR2: MNHNS and SASEGT. J gave up 0 bases and V 6 bases, and 2 bases lay outside the gene matches. This CDR3 spans 14 amino acids. Primers included in the PCR were 60 Vbeta and 13 Jbeta primers. Clones were sequenced by immunoSEQ multiplex PCR, and TCRdb holds only the in-frame ones, with some missing. The sample carries some 130,000 clones, 79% recorded once. Note on this clone: The sample contains more than one DNA sequence encoding this CDR3.

The TCR sequence derives from a man in his forties or fifties in good health and CMV-seropositive. Sequenced: PBMCs. This chain joins TRBV6-1 and TRBJ1-5; 7 bases are a match to TRBD1. This CDR3 reads CASRRQGSNQPQHF. The CDR3 DNA reads as TGTGCCAGCAGGCGACAGGGTAGCAATCAGCCCCAGCATTTT.